This TCR beta chain comes out of a study of cytomegalovirus exposure and HLA in healthy donors (TCRdb year 2017). For context, the study as a whole: An earlier analysis of about 560 of the donors reported about 260 Gb of sequence data and 100 million to 120 million unique TCR beta sequences obtained from roughly 180 million T cells. Every repertoire in the discovery cohort had been generated on one and the same sequencing platform. Genome-wide SNP genotypes for about three fifths of the 666 donors were used in a later genetic analysis, which treated that subset as a discovery cohort. On average, over 200,000 unique TCR beta nucleotide sequences were sequenced per donor among a few hundred genotyped donors of the cohort, with around 19% of those sequences being non-productive. The aim of the study was to test whether cataloging public T cell receptors could identify signatures of past pathogen exposure. The study combined high-throughput TCR immunosequencing, statistical association of individual TCRs with disease status, and machine learning to predict cytomegalovirus infection status. Alongside the repertoire data, information on donor age, sex, ethnicity and CMV serostatus was compiled. Class I and class II HLA loci were covered by the typing at four-digit resolution. An earlier analysis of several hundred of the donors applied high-throughput TCR beta sequencing to assess whether each TCR beta V gene segment acted as functional or pseudogenic. An early release that covered 640 HLA-typed donors contained approximately 290 gigabases of sequencing data and 70 million to 100 million unique TCR sequences. A separate validation cohort of roughly 110 different subjects was used in addition to the roughly 720-subject first cohort. Four or five DR-DQ haplotypes were handled as single units for association and clustering because linkage in the cohort was strong. The T cell repertoires of around 730 subjects were profiled by immunosequencing and related to cytomegalovirus serostatus. To study patterns of TCR occurrence, a later analysis re-analyzed previously published TCR beta repertoires from 500 to 850 donors and added high-resolution HLA genotyping. Rather than drawing on any new phenotypic data, the later analysis identified candidate immune exposures from TCR beta sequences and the way those sequences occurred across donors. The number of typed donors differed by locus: 629-630 for A, B, C, DRB1 and DQB1; approximately 530 for DQA1; approximately 600 for DPA1; and some 450 for DPB1. The genetic ancestry cluster associated with self-reported Caucasian donors included over 80% of the 398 genotyped donors.

The cohort consisted of hundreds of healthy bone marrow donors. All cohort members were sampled while nominally healthy, although unrecorded immune exposures were likely present. The donor was CMV seropositive and belonged to the group of 270 or so seropositive cohort members. A peripheral blood sample was collected from each donor, and TCR beta sequencing was performed on peripheral blood mononuclear cells. Genomic DNA was extracted from the blood cell samples with the Qiagen DNeasy Blood Extraction Kit. Library creation used the immunoSEQ multiplex PCR assay. For the multiplex PCR, a mixture combining 60 forward primers for TCR Vbeta segments and 13 reverse primers for TCR Jbeta segments was used. Amplification of the CDR3 region of rearranged TCR beta genes was performed with a multiplex PCR assay on genomic DNA. On the Illumina HiSeq System, the amplified TCR beta libraries were sequenced as 87-base-pair reads. Under the source paper's analysis protocol: A later analysis tallied roughly 76 million unique TCR beta chains across the approximately 670 repertoires, and some 12 million of those chains were shared by two or more donors. Raw reads were error-corrected and collapsed into unique sequences with a nearest-neighbor algorithm that merged closely related sequences to remove PCR and sequencing errors. V, D and J gene segments were assigned by aligning CDR3 sequences to IMGT reference sequences. For a sequence to be retained, a match of at least six nucleotides was required to both a V gene segment and a J gene segment. A rearrangement was called productive if the CDR3 had no stop codons and remained in frame with V and J, and every other rearrangement was called non-productive. Following IMGT convention, CDR3 was defined as the stretch from the second conserved V-encoded cysteine to the conserved J-encoded phenylalanine. The earlier analysis of about 570 of the donors excluded any sequence lacking an unambiguous match to a single V gene segment. In an earlier analysis of about 590 of the donors, a V segment was called functional when productive rearrangements were above 56.7%, and segregating when the standard deviation between donors exceeded 5%. A statistical classification framework was developed to diagnose cytomegalovirus status using the catalog of TCR beta chain sequences. A later analysis assigned V and J genes by comparing TCR nucleotide sequences with IMGT/GENE-DB human TR gene sequences. Using the TCRdist pipeline, a later analysis assigned CDR3 sequences along with most-parsimonious VDJ recombination scenarios. A later analysis defined each TCR beta chain by its CDR3 amino acid sequence plus V-gene family, and excluded reads lacking a unique V-gene family. In a later analysis, approximately 590 highly shared, low-generation-probability nucleotide sequences were removed to address suspected cross-contamination and a sequencing artifact. For each public chain, a later analysis derived a clonal expansion index from normalized ranks of inferred template counts within each repertoire. In a later analysis, generation probabilities were computed using a VDJ recombination model fitted to out-of-frame rearrangements, and the results were checked against IGoR. A later analysis scored TCR-TCR, TCR-HLA and TCR-CMV co-occurrence with hypergeometric tests, applying a repertoire-size bias correction to TCR pairs. In a later analysis, false discovery rates were estimated by permuting HLA or CMV assignments 20 times. In a later analysis, co-occurring TCRs were grouped with DBSCAN, and TCRdist sequence similarity was added when clustering was performed within HLA-allele-positive subsets. Repertoires with fewer than 30,000 or more than 120,000 public chains were left out of co-occurrence clustering, as were a handful of repertoires with anomalous nucleotide sharing. As stored in TCRdb, this immuneACCESS dataset retains in-frame rearrangements with V and J assigned. A fraction of the clones does not appear; measured against another copy, unresolved V genes explain less than half of the discrepancy, and the remainder lacks a known reason. D and trimming were read from the DNA, whereas the V and J calls and clone size are those reported in that table. Within this sample are 140,000 or so clones, with 70% to 80% of them counted one time only. The ten largest clones take up around 2.5% of the sample.

As regards this clone: What this receptor recognizes is not known. Per-base qualities were not stored, and no clone one base away is much larger.

The CDR3, from cysteine to phenylalanine, totals 17 residues. Only the CDR3 portion is preserved as DNA: 51 bases, with reading frame beginning at the first base. V loses 0 bases at its end and J loses 3 bases; junction bases beyond the gene matches: 7. The germline V gene yields ENHRY for CDR1 and SYGVKD for CDR2. General findings and caveats noted by the study authors: Strong co-occurrence of HLA alleles, especially DR and DQ, made assigning TCR associations to individual alleles difficult. A further reported finding was that TCR beta sequences accurately predicted the HLA-A and HLA-B alleles for most subjects in the first cohort. According to a later genetic analysis, donors in an Asian-associated ancestry cluster had fewer N-insertions in productive TCRs than the roughly 700-donor mean. Several of the top co-occurrence clusters appeared to be linked to parvovirus B19, influenza, CMV and Epstein-Barr virus, according to a later analysis. According to the authors, the approach could potentially be generalized to other disease states and immunological phenotypes. Most TCR sequences were seen in very few donors, while some public TCRs were found in many individuals. A few of the identified cytomegalovirus-associated TCR beta chains were confirmed in vitro to be specific for cytomegalovirus antigens. In an earlier analysis of some 550 of the donors, most TCR beta V segments were observed in productive rearrangements about 87% or about 30% of the time, broadly matching IMGT annotations. In a later analysis, the rate of TCR association differed among HLA loci, with DRB1 alleles having the most associated TCRs and HLA-C alleles having the fewest. The only immune exposure information available for the cohort was CMV serostatus. A total of about 180 TCR beta chains were listed by the study as associated with cytomegalovirus. The sequencing pipeline was judged likely to have produced a cluster of highly shared sequence variants as a technical artifact. Correlated functional status among segregating V segments might be attributable to linkage disequilibrium, but an unknown experimental factor could not be ruled out. Roughly uniform sequencing depth across donors was assumed in presence/absence analyses, although this assumption may not hold. V-gene and J-gene trimming of TCR beta chains was associated with a missense DCLRE1C variant in a later genetic analysis, and the association was replicated in an independent cohort. The classifier was reported to diagnose cytomegalovirus status with high specificity and sensitivity in both the original and validation cohorts. A later analysis found that most CMV-associated TCR beta chains appeared HLA-restricted, with HLA associations seemingly driven largely by CMV exposure. Because counts were too low, around 17 rarely observed V segments, including chromosome 9 orphons, were left out of the earlier analysis of 587 of the donors. This cohort had only TCR beta chains sequenced, and the lack of alpha or paired-chain data limited which features could be detected. In a later analysis, about 17,000 TCR beta sequences were associated with specific HLA alleles at a false discovery rate of 0.05. Because HLA typing was missing for some donors at each locus, association tests included only the typed subset. In a later analysis, HLA-associated TCR beta chains showed more clonal expansion and lower generation probabilities than non-associated chains that were equally common. Because the 87-base-pair reads could not distinguish some IMGT-functional V segments, including TRBV6-2 and TRBV6-3, those segments were excluded.

Sequencing was performed on PBMCs. The V and J segments used are TRBV10-3 and TRBJ1-5, and 8 bases in between align with TRBD1. The source is a woman in her late teens or twenties in good health and CMV-seropositive. CDR3 region: CAISESGQGTYNQPQHF. The DNA reads TGTGCCATCAGTGAGTCAGGACAGGGAACTTACAATCAGCCCCAGCATTTT.